A single TCR beta chain is shown here with its context. This sample is drawn from a study of T cell responses to AZD1222 COVID-19 vaccine. The CDR3 is 16 residues long. CDR1 and CDR2 from the germline V gene are MNHEY and SMNVEV (reference sequence). Trimming cost V 5 bases and J 2 bases; bases outside gene matches: 4. Clones were read by immunoSEQ multiplex PCR, and TCRdb kept only the in-frame ones, dropping some. The repertoire holds tens of thousands of clones, with 80% to 90% as singletons. Sample: peripheral blood, taken 28 days after the second dose of the MenACWY control vaccine. This sequence was found in an adult who received the MenACWY meningococcal vaccine as a control. This chain uses TRBV27 with TRBJ2-3; 13 nucleotides line up with TRBD2. The DNA of the CDR3 is TGTGCCAGCAGTCCGGGACTAGCGGGGCTCACAGATACGCAGTATTTT. This encodes CASSPGLAGLTDTQYF.